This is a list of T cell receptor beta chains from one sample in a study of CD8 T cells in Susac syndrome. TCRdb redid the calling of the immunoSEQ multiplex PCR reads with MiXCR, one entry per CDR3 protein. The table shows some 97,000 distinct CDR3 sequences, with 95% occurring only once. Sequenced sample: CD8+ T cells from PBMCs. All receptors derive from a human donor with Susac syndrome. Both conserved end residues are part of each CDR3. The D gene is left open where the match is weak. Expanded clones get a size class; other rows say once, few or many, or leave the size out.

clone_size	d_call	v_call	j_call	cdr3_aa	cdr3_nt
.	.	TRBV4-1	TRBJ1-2	CASSRAGGYTF	TGCGCCAGCAGCCGTGCCGGGGGCTACACCTTC
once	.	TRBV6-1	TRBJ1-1	CASSDNGEAFF	TGTGCCAGCAGTGATAACGGTGAAGCTTTCTTT
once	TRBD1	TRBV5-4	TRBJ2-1	CASSLRTGVNEQFF	TGTGCCAGCAGCTTACGGACAGGGGTAAATGAGCAGTTCTTC
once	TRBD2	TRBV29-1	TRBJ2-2	CSVPREGTGELFF	TGCAGCGTTCCACGGGAGGGCACCGGGGAGCTGTTTTTT
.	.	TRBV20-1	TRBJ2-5	CSARRGRQYF	TGCAGTGCTCGACGGGGACGCCAGTACTTC
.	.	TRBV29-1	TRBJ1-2	CSVGESYGRLYGYTF	TGCAGCGTTGGAGAAAGCTATGGAAGACTGTATGGCTACACCTTC
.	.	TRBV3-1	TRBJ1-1	CASSQGPRGPLEAFF	TGTGCCAGCAGCCAAGGGCCTCGGGGACCCCTAGAAGCTTTCTTT
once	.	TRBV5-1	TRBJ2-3	CASSFNGGHTDTQYF	TGCGCCAGCAGCTTTAATGGGGGGCACACAGATACGCAGTATTTT
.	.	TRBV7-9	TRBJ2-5	CASSLVSLAAQETQYF	TGTGCCAGCAGCTTAGTCTCCCTAGCTGCACAAGAGACCCAGTACTTC
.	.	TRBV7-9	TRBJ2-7	CASSGFGHEQYF	TGTGCCAGCAGCGGGTTCGGCCACGAGCAGTACTTC
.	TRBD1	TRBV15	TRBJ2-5	CATSRGLQGASETQYF	TGTGCCACCAGCAGAGGATTACAGGGGGCGTCGGAGACCCAGTACTTC
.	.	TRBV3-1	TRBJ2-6	CASSQGWGSGANVLTF	TGTGCCAGCAGCCAAGGCTGGGGGTCTGGGGCCAACGTCCTGACTTTC
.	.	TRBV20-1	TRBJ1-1	CSAFKEFEAFF	TGCAGTGCTTTCAAGGAGTTTGAAGCTTTCTTT
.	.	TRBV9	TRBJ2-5	CASSVSGSVETQYF	TGTGCCAGCAGCGTATCCGGGAGTGTGGAGACCCAGTACTTC
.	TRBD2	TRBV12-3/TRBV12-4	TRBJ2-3	CASTQPGGPTDTQYF	TGTGCCAGCACCCAACCGGGGGGGCCCACAGATACGCAGTATTTT
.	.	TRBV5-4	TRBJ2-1	CASSSGDRGYNEQFF	TGTGCCAGCAGCTCGGGGGACAGAGGGTACAATGAGCAGTTCTTC
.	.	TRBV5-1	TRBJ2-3	CASSSGSDADTQYF	TGCGCCAGCAGCTCTGGATCTGACGCCGATACGCAGTATTTT
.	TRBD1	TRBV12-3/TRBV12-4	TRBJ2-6	CASSRDRGDYSGANVLTF	TGTGCCAGCAGCCGGGACAGGGGTGATTATTCTGGGGCCAACGTCCTGACTTTC
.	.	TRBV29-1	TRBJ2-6	CSPAGQGQHSGANGLTF	TGCAGCCCCGCGGGGCAGGGCCAACACTCTGGGGCCAACGGCCTGACTTTC
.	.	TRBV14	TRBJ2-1	CATQDGYYNEQFF	TGTGCCACCCAGGACGGCTATTACAATGAGCAGTTCTTC
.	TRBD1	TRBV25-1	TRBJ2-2	CASSDSRTGGTGELFF	TGTGCCAGCAGTGATTCTCGGACAGGGGGGACCGGGGAGCTGTTTTTT
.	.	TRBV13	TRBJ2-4	CASSKGPGEDIDIQYF	TGTGCCAGCAGCAAGGGACCAGGGGAAGATATTGACATTCAGTACTTC
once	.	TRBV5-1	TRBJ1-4	CASSMGGKLFF	TGCGCCAGCAGCATGGGGGGGAAACTGTTTTTT
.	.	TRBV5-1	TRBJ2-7	CASSLTGHEQYF	TGCGCCAGCAGCTTGACCGGGCACGAGCAGTACTTC
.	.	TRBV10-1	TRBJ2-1	CASSEGDYNEQFF	TGCGCCAGCAGTGAGGGGGACTACAATGAGCAGTTCTTC
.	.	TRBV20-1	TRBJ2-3	CSAPGTGNTDTQYF	TGCAGTGCTCCAGGAACAGGGAACACAGATACGCAGTATTTT
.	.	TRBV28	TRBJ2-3	CASTLTGPDTQYF	TGTGCCAGCACCCTAACAGGGCCAGATACGCAGTATTTT
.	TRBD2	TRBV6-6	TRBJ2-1	CASSDGTSGSDEQFF	TGTGCCAGCAGTGACGGGACTAGCGGGAGCGACGAGCAGTTCTTC
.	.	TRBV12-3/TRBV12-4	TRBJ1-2	CASSFEGRGGYTF	TGTGCCAGCAGTTTCGAGGGTCGCGGTGGCTACACCTTC
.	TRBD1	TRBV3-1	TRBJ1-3	CASSRYPDRAGNTIYF	TGTGCCAGCAGCCGATACCCGGACAGGGCTGGAAACACCATATATTTT
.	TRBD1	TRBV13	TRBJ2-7	CASSLRQGAYEQYF	TGTGCCAGCAGCCTAAGACAGGGAGCCTACGAGCAGTACTTC
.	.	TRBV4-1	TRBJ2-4	CASSQEGLAKNIQYF	TGCGCCAGCAGCCAAGAAGGACTAGCCAAAAACATTCAGTACTTC
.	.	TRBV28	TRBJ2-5	CASSPSRTRQETQYF	TGTGCCAGCAGTCCCTCTAGGACAAGGCAAGAGACCCAGTACTTC
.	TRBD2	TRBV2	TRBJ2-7	CASIQAGAYEQYF	TGTGCCAGCATTCAAGCGGGAGCTTACGAGCAGTACTTC
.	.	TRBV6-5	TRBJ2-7	CASSEDGVSYEQYF	TGTGCCAGCAGTGAGGACGGGGTCTCCTACGAGCAGTACTTC
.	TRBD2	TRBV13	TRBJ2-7	CASGTSYEQYF	TGTGCCTCGGGGACTAGCTACGAGCAGTACTTC
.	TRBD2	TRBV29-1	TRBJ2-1	CSVEGLAGGIAYNEQFF	TGCAGCGTTGAGGGACTAGCGGGGGGTATCGCCTACAATGAGCAGTTCTTC
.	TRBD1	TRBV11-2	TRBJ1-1	CASSLGDRGEAFF	TGTGCCAGCAGCTTAGGGGACAGAGGAGAAGCTTTCTTT
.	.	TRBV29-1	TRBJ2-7	CSAGGPETYEQYF	TGCAGCGCCGGGGGACCCGAAACCTACGAGCAGTACTTC
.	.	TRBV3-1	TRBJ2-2	CASRRTVTGELFF	TGTGCCAGCAGGAGGACTGTTACCGGGGAGCTGTTTTTT